This T cell receptor (beta chain) was sequenced during a study of cytomegalovirus exposure and HLA in healthy donors. Study-wide results and caveats: Common viral pathogens seemed to be connected with several of the most significant clusters, according to a later analysis.

Comment on this clone: Its antigen is unidentified.

PCR employed 60 Vbeta and 13 Jbeta primers. Data came from immunoSEQ multiplex PCR; TCRdb stores just in-frame clones and leaves some out. The data hold under 200,000 clones, with approximately 78% observed a single time. Source material: PBMCs. The origin of this receptor is a woman in her late teens or twenties in good health and CMV-seronegative.

The CDR3 nucleotides are TGTGCTAGTGGTTTGGTACTTGGGCAGGGAGGAGGGAAACTGTTTTTT. Its translation: CASGLVLGQGGGKLFF. The rearrangement uses TRBV12-5 and TRBJ1-4; maybe TRBD1 (5 bases). The CDR3 spans 16 residues. Trimming pared 0 bases from V and 11 bases from J, leaving 19 bases between. In germline, CDR1 is LGHNT, CDR2 FRNRAP.